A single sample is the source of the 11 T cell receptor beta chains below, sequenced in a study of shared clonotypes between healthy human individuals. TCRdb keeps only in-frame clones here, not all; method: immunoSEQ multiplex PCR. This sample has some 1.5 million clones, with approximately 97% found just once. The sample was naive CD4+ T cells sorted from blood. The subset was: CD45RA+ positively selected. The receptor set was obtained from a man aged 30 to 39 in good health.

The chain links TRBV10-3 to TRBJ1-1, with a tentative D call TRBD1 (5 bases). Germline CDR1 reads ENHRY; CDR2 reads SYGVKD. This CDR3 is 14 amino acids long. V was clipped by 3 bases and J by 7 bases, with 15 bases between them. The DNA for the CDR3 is TGTGCCATCAGTGACCGCCTAGGGGAGGGTGAAGCTTTCTTT. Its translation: CAISDRLGEGEAFF.

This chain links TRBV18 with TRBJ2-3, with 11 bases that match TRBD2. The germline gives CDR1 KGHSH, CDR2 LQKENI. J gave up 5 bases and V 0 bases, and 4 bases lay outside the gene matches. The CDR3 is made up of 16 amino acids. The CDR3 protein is CASSPPGLAGGDTQYF. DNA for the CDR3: TGTGCCAGCTCACCACCTGGTCTAGCGGGAGGAGATACGCAGTATTTT.

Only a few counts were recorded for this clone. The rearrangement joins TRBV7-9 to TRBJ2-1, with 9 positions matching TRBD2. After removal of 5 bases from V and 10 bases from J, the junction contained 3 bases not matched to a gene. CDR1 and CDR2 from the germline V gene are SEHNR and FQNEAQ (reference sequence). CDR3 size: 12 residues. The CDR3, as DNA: TGTGCCAGCAGCGCAGGACTAGCGGAGCAGTTCTTC. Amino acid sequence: CASSAGLAEQFF.

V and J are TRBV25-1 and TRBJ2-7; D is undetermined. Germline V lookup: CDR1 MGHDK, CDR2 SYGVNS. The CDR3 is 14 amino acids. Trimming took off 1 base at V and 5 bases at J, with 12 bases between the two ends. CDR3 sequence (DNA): TGTGCCAGCAGTGAATTTAAGGGAATCCACGAGCAGTACTTC. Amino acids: CASSEFKGIHEQYF.

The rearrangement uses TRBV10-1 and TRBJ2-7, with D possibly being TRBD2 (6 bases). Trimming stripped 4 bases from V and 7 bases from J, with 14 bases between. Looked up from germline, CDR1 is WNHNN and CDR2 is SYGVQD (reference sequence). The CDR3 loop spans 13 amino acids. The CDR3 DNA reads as TGCGCCAGCAGTGGGGACTCAGCGTGGGAGCAGTACTTC. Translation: CASSGDSAWEQYF.

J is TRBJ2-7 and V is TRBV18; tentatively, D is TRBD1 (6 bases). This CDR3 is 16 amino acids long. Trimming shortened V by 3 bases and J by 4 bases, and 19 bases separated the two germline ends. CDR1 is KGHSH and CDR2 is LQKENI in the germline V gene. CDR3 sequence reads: CASSPIQGTPQYEQYF. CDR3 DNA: TGTGCCAGCTCACCGATTCAGGGGACGCCACAGTACGAGCAGTACTTC.

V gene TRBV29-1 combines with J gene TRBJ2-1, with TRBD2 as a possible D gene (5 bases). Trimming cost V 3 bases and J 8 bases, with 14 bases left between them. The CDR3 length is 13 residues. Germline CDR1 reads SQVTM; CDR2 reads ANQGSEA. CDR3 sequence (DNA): TGCAGCGTTGAGAATCCCCGGGGTGATGAGCAGTTCTTC. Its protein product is CSVENPRGDEQFF.

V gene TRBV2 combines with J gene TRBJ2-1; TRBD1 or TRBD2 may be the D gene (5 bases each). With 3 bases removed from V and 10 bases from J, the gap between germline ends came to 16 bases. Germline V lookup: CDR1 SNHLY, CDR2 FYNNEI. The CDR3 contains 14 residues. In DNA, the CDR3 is TGTGCCAGCAGTGAGCTTTCGAGGGGTGAAGAGCAGTTCTTC. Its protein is CASSELSRGEEQFF.

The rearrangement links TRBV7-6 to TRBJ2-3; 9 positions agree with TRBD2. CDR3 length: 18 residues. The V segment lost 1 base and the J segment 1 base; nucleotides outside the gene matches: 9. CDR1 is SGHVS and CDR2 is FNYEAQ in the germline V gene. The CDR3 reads CASSLGLAGTHGTDTQYF. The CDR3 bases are TGTGCCAGCAGCTTAGGCCTAGCGGGAACCCACGGCACAGATACGCAGTATTTT.

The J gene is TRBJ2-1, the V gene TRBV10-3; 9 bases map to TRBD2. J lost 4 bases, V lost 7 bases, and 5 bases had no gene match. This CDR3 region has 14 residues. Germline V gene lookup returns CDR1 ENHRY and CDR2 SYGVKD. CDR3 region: CAITLAGQYNEQFF. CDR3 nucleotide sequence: TGTGCCATCACCCTAGCGGGACAATACAATGAGCAGTTCTTC.

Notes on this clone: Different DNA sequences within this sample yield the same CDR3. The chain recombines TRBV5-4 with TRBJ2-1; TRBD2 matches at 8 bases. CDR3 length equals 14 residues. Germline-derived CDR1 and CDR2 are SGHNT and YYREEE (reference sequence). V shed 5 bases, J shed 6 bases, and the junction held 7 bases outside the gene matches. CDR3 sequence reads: CASSSTSGSNEQFF. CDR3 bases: TGTGCCAGCAGTTCCACTAGCGGATCCAATGAGCAGTTCTTC.